The next 21 T cell receptor beta chains were all read from a single sample in a study of blood T cell repertoires in COVID-19. This table comes from immunoSEQ multiplex PCR, and its TCRdb copy is limited to in-frame clones, with some not included. The sample carries over 150,000 clones, around four fifths recorded once. The material sequenced was peripheral blood. The receptors come from a woman between 70 and 85 years old who had recovered from COVID-19.

V usage is TRBV12-3 or TRBV12-4 and J usage is TRBJ2-5, with D unresolved. The V end was cut by 1 base, the J end by 5 bases, with 5 bases between. The CDR3 extends over 12 amino acids. As DNA, the CDR3 is TGTGCCAGCAGTTTAGTGGGCGAGACCCAGTACTTC. Encoded protein: CASSLVGETQYF.

The chain recombines TRBV7-2 with TRBJ2-2; D uncertain. The V gene lost 3 bases and the J gene lost 7 bases, with 15 bases spanning the gap. Germline-derived CDR1 and CDR2 are SGHTA and FQGNSA. The CDR3 is 15 amino acids. CDR3 amino acids: CASSFHTVGDGELFF. CDR3 nucleotides: TGTGCCAGCAGCTTCCATACAGTGGGCGACGGGGAGCTGTTTTTT.

The genes are TRBV2 and TRBJ1-5; tentatively, D is TRBD1 (6 bases). The V gene lost 4 bases and the J gene lost 9 bases, with 7 bases spanning the gap. Germline lookup yields CDR1 SNHLY and CDR2 FYNNEI. This CDR3 has 11 residues. The CDR3 reads CASSVGGPQHF. CDR3 DNA sequence: TGTGCCAGCAGTGTAGGGGGGCCCCAGCATTTT. The entire variable domain, with the rest obtained from reference TRBV2 and TRBJ1-5, is as follows: EPEVTQTPSHQVTQMGQEVILRCVPISNHLYFYWYRQILGQKVEFLVSFYNNEISEKSEIFDDQFSVERPDGSNFTLKIRSTKLEDSAMYFCASSVGGPQHFGDGTRLSIL.

The V and J genes are TRBV29-1 and TRBJ2-3, with D perhaps matching TRBD2 (6 bases). The ends were cut back, 7 bases at V and 8 bases at J, with 19 bases in the middle. The CDR3 totals 13 residues. CDR1 SQVTM and CDR2 ANQGSEA come from the germline V gene. The DNA for the CDR3 is TGCAGCGCAGGGACTCCCGATGGGGGTACGCAGTATTTT. Its protein is CSAGTPDGGTQYF.

This chain connects TRBV30 to TRBJ2-1; 7 bases are a match to TRBD2. From germline, CDR1 is GTSNPN and CDR2 SVGIG (reference sequence). The CDR3 is 16 residues long. The J segment lost 2 bases and the V segment lost 3 bases, leaving 10 bases of the junction unmatched. CDR3 protein: CAWRTKRAGTYNEQFF. In DNA, the CDR3 is TGTGCCTGGAGGACCAAAAGAGCGGGGACCTACAATGAGCAGTTCTTC.

The rearrangement joins TRBV2 to TRBJ2-6; D is undetermined. The CDR3 extends over 18 amino acids. The V gene's germline CDR1 is SNHLY and CDR2 FYNNEI. V dropped 5 bases and J dropped 0 bases, with 17 bases sitting between them. CDR3 nucleotides: TGTGCCAGCAGTCCCCGACGGGTAGCCCTCTCTGGGGCCAACGTCCTGACTTTC. Protein sequence: CASSPRRVALSGANVLTF.

The CDR3: CASSPGSARGTEAFF. The CDR3, as DNA: TGTGCCAGTAGTCCTGGTTCAGCCAGGGGCACTGAAGCTTTCTTT. V is TRBV19 and J is TRBJ1-1; a weak D match, TRBD1 (6 bases). The CDR3 runs to 15 residues. The germline gives CDR1 LNHDA, CDR2 SQIVND (reference sequence). Trimming pared 5 bases from V and 4 bases from J, leaving 17 bases between.

The chain combines TRBV27 with TRBJ1-1; D not certain. V was pared by 6 bases and J by 5 bases, with 16 bases between. Per the germline V gene, CDR1 is MNHEY and CDR2 is SMNVEV (reference sequence). This CDR3 contains 14 residues. The CDR3 nucleotides read TGTGCCAGCAGGCCGTTAGAGGTAAGGACTGAAGCTTTCTTT. It encodes CASRPLEVRTEAFF.

The V gene is TRBV10-3, the J gene TRBJ1-1; TRBD1 matches at 9 bases. CDR3 length: 13 amino acids. The V gene's germline CDR1 is ENHRY and CDR2 SYGVKD. J was trimmed by 4 bases and V by 4 bases; bases with no gene match: 1. The CDR3 spells CAISGQGGTEAFF. Written as DNA, the CDR3 is TGTGCCATCAGTGGACAGGGGGGCACTGAAGCTTTCTTT.

Only a few counts were recorded for this clone. The chain uses TRBV7-9 and TRBJ2-7; 8 nucleotides line up with TRBD2. Trimming at V came to 5 bases and at J to 2 bases, leaving 11 bases not matched to a gene. CDR1 is SEHNR, CDR2 FQNEAQ, per germline (reference sequence). CDR3 length: 16 amino acids. The CDR3 bases are TGTGCCAGCAGCCCATGGACGGGAGGGGGACCCTACGAGCAGTACTTC. This encodes CASSPWTGGGPYEQYF.

V and J are TRBV7-9 and TRBJ2-7; unclear D gene. With 3 bases removed from V and 0 bases from J, the gap between germline ends came to 12 bases. This CDR3 is 15 amino acids long. The V gene's germline CDR1 is SEHNR and CDR2 FQNEAQ (reference sequence). The DNA of the CDR3 is TGTGCCAGCAGCTTGTCCCTTTTCCCCTCCTACGAGCAGTACTTC. This gives the protein CASSLSLFPSYEQYF.

The chain uses TRBV24-1 and TRBJ1-5; D call uncertain. V lost 4 bases to trimming and J lost 6 bases, with 6 bases between them. Germline values: CDR1 KGHDR, CDR2 SFDVKD. The CDR3 has 12 amino acids. CDR3 loop: CATSEGGQPQHF. CDR3 DNA sequence: TGTGCCACCAGTGAGGGAGGTCAGCCCCAGCATTTT.

J is TRBJ2-5 and V is TRBV5-6; 16 nucleotides line up with TRBD2. With 4 bases clipped from V and 2 bases from J, the junction kept 2 bases outside the gene matches. This CDR3 is built from 16 residues. In germline, CDR1 is SGHDT, CDR2 YYEEEE. CDR3 coding DNA: TGTGCCAGCAGCACGGGACTAGCGGGGGGGCAAGAGACCCAGTACTTC. Its translation: CASSTGLAGGQETQYF.

DNA for the CDR3: TGTGCCAGCAGCGCCAAGCCAACAGGGGCCCACAATGAGCAGTTCTTC. Protein product: CASSAKPTGAHNEQFF. This chain links TRBV2 with TRBJ2-1, with 7 bases lining up with TRBD1. Looked up from germline, CDR1 is SNHLY and CDR2 is FYNNEI. Unmatched junction bases numbered 13, after V lost 6 bases and J lost 5 bases. This CDR3 is 16 amino acids long.

The V gene is TRBV5-4, the J gene TRBJ2-3; the D gene is possibly TRBD2 (6 bases). Germline V lookup: CDR1 SGHNT, CDR2 YYREEE (reference sequence). The ends were cut back, 6 bases at V and 3 bases at J, with 17 bases in the middle. The CDR3 runs to 15 residues. The DNA of the CDR3 is TGTGCCAGCACCGTGGGGGGAGTCGGGACAGATACGCAGTATTTT. Its protein product is CASTVGGVGTDTQYF.

The chain uses TRBV3-1 (or the pseudogene TRBV3-2) and TRBJ2-5, with D maybe TRBD2 (5 bases). The CDR3 length is 13 residues. CDR1 is LGHDT, CDR2 YNNKEL, per germline (reference sequence). V was trimmed by 4 bases and J by 5 bases, leaving 11 bases between them. The CDR3 DNA is TGTGCCAGCAGCCCGGACGGGGAGGAGACCCAGTACTTC. This sequence encodes CASSPDGEETQYF.

The chain uses TRBV6-5 and TRBJ2-7, with D unclear. Germline V gene data show CDR1 as MNHEY and CDR2 as SVGAGI. There are 14 residues in the CDR3. V was cut by 6 bases and J by 2 bases, with 14 bases left in between. DNA for the CDR3: TGTGCCAGCAGGGTCGATGGCAGAACCTACGAGCAGTACTTC. It is translated as CASRVDGRTYEQYF.

This chain uses TRBV30 with TRBJ1-2; 9 bases agree with TRBD1. V lost 4 bases to trimming and J lost 4 bases; unmatched junction nucleotides: 13. This CDR3 is built from 16 residues. Germline V gene sequence: CDR1 GTSNPN, CDR2 SVGIG (reference sequence). The CDR3 sequence: CAWMAYGQGLTYGYTF. The DNA for the CDR3 is TGTGCCTGGATGGCCTACGGACAGGGGTTGACCTATGGCTACACCTTC.

V gene TRBV7-2 combines with J gene TRBJ2-7; no definite D call. The germline V and J ends were trimmed by 5 bases and 9 bases, with 20 bases remaining between them. The CDR3 runs 14 residues. Germline V lookup: CDR1 SGHTA, CDR2 FQGNSA. CDR3 DNA: TGTGCCAGCAGCCCTCAAGACTCCTACGCCTTGCAGTACTTC. Translated, it gives CASSPQDSYALQYF.

V gene TRBV4-1 combines with J gene TRBJ1-1; no firm D call. The V gene's germline CDR1 is MGHRA and CDR2 YSYEKL. The CDR3 extends over 16 amino acids. Trimming left V 0 bases short and J 1 base short, with 12 bases between. For the CDR3, the DNA is TGCGCCAGCAGCCAAGATATCTACCTCCGGAACACTGAAGCTTTCTTT. Its translation is CASSQDIYLRNTEAFF.

V is TRBV9 and J is TRBJ1-3, with TRBD1 identical over 7 bases. CDR1 and CDR2 (germline): SGDLS, YYNGEE. J lost 2 bases, V lost 2 bases, and 4 bases had no gene match. The CDR3 length is 15 residues. The CDR3 DNA is TGTGCCAGCAGCGTCCAGGGGGTGGCTGGAAACACCATATATTTT. Protein: CASSVQGVAGNTIYF.